This TCR beta chain was sequenced for a study of Ad26.COV2.S vaccination and SARS-CoV-2 variants. Some clones are missing from TCRdb's copy, which holds only in-frame ones; the method was immunoSEQ multiplex PCR. This sample has some 390,000 clones; around 85% occur once, and the top ten carry around 3.4%. The sample's treatment: 19 received Ad26.COV2.S at low or high dose, single or two shots; several received placebo; per-sample allocation not given. The samples date from day 63 after the first vaccine or placebo injection. In this sample, this clone turned up a few times. This receptor was taken from a person aged 18-60 years who received the Ad26.COV2.S COVID-19 vaccine or a placebo. The source material was peripheral blood, sampled in a trial of Ad26.COV2.S vaccine versus placebo.

CDR3 sequence reads: CASIQEGGIGEAFF. The DNA for the CDR3 is TGTGCCAGCATTCAAGAGGGGGGAATCGGTGAAGCTTTCTTT. This chain uses TRBV2 with TRBJ1-1; tentatively, D is TRBD1 (6 bases). The CDR3 runs to 14 residues. Trimming pared 7 bases from V and 7 bases from J, leaving 19 bases between. CDR1 SNHLY and CDR2 FYNNEI come from the germline V gene.